This T cell receptor beta chain was obtained from a study of T cells in localized non-small cell lung cancer. Whole-study results and caveats: As only one tumor region underwent sequencing, heterogeneity remains possible. The appearance of a median around 57 of the top 100 tumor clones was seen in adjacent lung. Higher adjacent-lung clonality was associated with shorter survival.

Method: immunoSEQ multiplex PCR; TCRdb's copy keeps in-frame clones and lacks some. The sample includes fewer than 30,000 clones, about 92% seen only once; the top ten take 0.9% to 1.2%. This clone was observed a single time. What it binds is unknown. Germline-derived CDR1 and CDR2 are ENHRY and SYGVKD. The ends were cut back, 7 bases at V and 4 bases at J, with 13 bases in the middle. The CDR3 contains 13 residues. The starting material was peripheral blood, obtained before any cancer treatment. The chain employs TRBV10-3 and TRBJ1-1, with D perhaps matching TRBD1 (5 bases). The origin of this receptor is a woman aged 35 to 69 with stage I lung adenocarcinoma. CDR3 coding DNA: TGTGCCATCAAGGCCGGCGGGGGCACTGAAGCTTTCTTT. Translation gives CAIKAGGGTEAFF.